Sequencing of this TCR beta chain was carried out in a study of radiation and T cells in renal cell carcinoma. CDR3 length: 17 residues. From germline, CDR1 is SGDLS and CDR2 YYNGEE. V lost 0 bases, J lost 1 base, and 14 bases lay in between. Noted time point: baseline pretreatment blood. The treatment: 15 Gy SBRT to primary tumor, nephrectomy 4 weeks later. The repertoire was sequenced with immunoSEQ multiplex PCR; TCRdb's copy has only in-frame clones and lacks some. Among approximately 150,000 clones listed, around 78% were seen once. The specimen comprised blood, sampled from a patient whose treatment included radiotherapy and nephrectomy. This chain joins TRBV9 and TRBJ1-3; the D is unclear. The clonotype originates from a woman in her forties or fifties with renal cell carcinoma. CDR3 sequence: CASSVDIQRASGNTIYF. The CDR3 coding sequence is TGTGCCAGCAGCGTAGATATTCAGCGAGCATCTGGAAACACCATATATTTT.